The T cell receptor beta chain under discussion was sequenced for a study of T cells in localized non-small cell lung cancer. General study findings and limits: A median of around 60 clones ranked among the top 100 in tumor appeared in adjacent lung. Owing to sequencing of a solitary tumor region, heterogeneity cannot be discounted. Compared with tumor, uninvolved adjacent lung displayed greater T cell clonality, ranking highest overall.

Profiling relied on immunoSEQ multiplex PCR, and the TCRdb table lists in-frame clones only, not all of them. The sample has around 83,000 clones, less than 85% seen once; the top ten hold 15% to 20%. Concerning this clone: The antigen remains undetermined.

Trimming cost V 4 bases and J 7 bases, with 19 bases left between them. Germline assignment: CDR1 LGHNA and CDR2 YSLEER. This CDR3 has 16 residues. This TCR was recovered from a man aged 40-75 years with stage II squamous cell lung carcinoma. This rearrangement joins TRBV4-3 to TRBJ1-4, with D maybe TRBD1 (6 bases). Specimen: PBMCs, collected before any cancer treatment. The CDR3 is CASSLSRGGRSEKLFF. In DNA, the CDR3 is TGCGCCAGCAGCCTATCGCGGGGGGGCAGGAGTGAAAAACTGTTTTTT.